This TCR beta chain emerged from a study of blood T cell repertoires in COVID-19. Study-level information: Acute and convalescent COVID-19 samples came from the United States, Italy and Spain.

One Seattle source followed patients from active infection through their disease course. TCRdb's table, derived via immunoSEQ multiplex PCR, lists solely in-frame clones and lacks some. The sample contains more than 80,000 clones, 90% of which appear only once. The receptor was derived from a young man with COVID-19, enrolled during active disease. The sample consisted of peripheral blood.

The CDR3 protein is CASRADTQYF. The CDR3, as DNA: TGTGCCAGCCGTGCAGATACGCAGTATTTT. The chain has TRBV28 and TRBJ2-3; D gene ambiguous. In germline, CDR1 is MDHEN, CDR2 SYDVKM. The CDR3 contains 10 residues. The V and J ends lost 8 bases and 4 bases respectively, with 4 bases between them.